This T cell receptor beta chain was retrieved from a study of blood T cell repertoires in COVID-19. The overall study: Both acute and convalescent COVID-19 samples were obtained from the United States, Italy and Spain. Sample material is recorded as cDNA or gDNA derived from T cells, B-cell-depleted T cells, or PBMCs.

Germline loops: CDR1 SGHTA, CDR2 FQGTGA. The V segment lost 6 bases and the J segment 5 bases; nucleotides outside the gene matches: 9. The CDR3 runs 14 residues. The authors' processing: Counts of nucleated cells, estimated from reference gene primer amplification, were obtained. Sequencing was performed with immunoSEQ multiplex PCR; in TCRdb, only in-frame clones are kept and a portion is missing. D and trimming were read from the DNA, whereas the V and J calls and clone size are those reported in that table. The table includes 7,500 to 10,000 clones, about 80% detected once. The chain couples TRBV7-3 to TRBJ2-7; 8 bases are shared with TRBD2. This sequence was found in a human donor in a cohort sampled during active COVID-19. Sequences were obtained from peripheral blood. CDR3 amino acids: CASSRGLAGDEQYF. For the CDR3, the DNA is TGTGCCAGCAGTCGAGGACTAGCCGGGGACGAGCAGTACTTC.